The present T cell receptor beta chain was sequenced within a study of technical replicates of blood from a few donors. Sequencing was performed with immunoSEQ multiplex PCR; in TCRdb, only in-frame clones are kept and a portion is missing. Among approximately 81,000 clones, 90% to 96% were seen once, and the ten largest hold roughly 0.36%. CDR3 size: 12 residues. Germline lookup yields CDR1 SEHNR and CDR2 FQNEAQ (reference sequence). V dropped 3 bases and J dropped 6 bases, with 9 bases sitting between them. The chain carries TRBV7-9 and TRBJ2-7; D gene uncertain. The sample comprised T cells isolated from PBMCs. This clonotype was obtained from a human donor in good health. Here the CDR3 DNA reads TGTGCCAGCAGCTTGAATAGTGGCGAGCAGTACTTC. Protein product: CASSLNSGEQYF.